Presented here are 20 T cell receptor beta chains from one specimen sequenced in a study of blood T cell repertoires in COVID-19. Measured with immunoSEQ multiplex PCR; TCRdb has only the in-frame clones, and not every one. The repertoire holds approximately 400,000 clones, with 85% to 90% as singletons. Sample: PBMCs or T cells enriched from blood (not recorded which). The receptors were sampled from a young woman who had recovered from COVID-19.

The V call is TRBV6-6, the J call TRBJ2-3, with TRBD2 matching 12 bases. The CDR3 covers 16 residues. The J segment lost 1 base and the V segment lost 3 bases, leaving 2 bases of the junction unmatched. The germline V gene encodes CDR1 MNHNY and CDR2 SVGAGI (reference sequence). CDR3 sequence reads: CASSYWTSGGTDTQYF. The DNA for the CDR3 is TGTGCCAGCAGTTATTGGACTAGCGGGGGCACAGATACGCAGTATTTT.

The chain links TRBV9 to TRBJ1-2, with 7 nucleotides matching TRBD1. Germline-derived CDR1 and CDR2 are SGDLS and YYNGEE. V dropped 2 bases and J dropped 2; count of bases not matched to a gene: 9. This CDR3 contains 16 residues. CDR3 in DNA: TGTGCCAGCAGCGTGGGGGGATCGACAGGGAACTATGGCTACACCTTC. The encoded protein is CASSVGGSTGNYGYTF.

The V and J genes are TRBV7-9 and TRBJ2-2, with D hard to call. Trimming took off 1 base at V and 2 bases at J, with 8 bases between the two ends. This CDR3 comprises 15 residues. The germline V gene has CDR1 SEHNR and CDR2 FQNEAQ (reference sequence). The chain's CDR3 is CASSLGTQNTGELFF. CDR3 bases: TGTGCCAGCAGCTTAGGCACACAAAACACCGGGGAGCTGTTTTTT.

The chain is built from TRBV16 and TRBJ1-6, with D unresolved. This CDR3 has 14 residues. V was pared by 0 bases and J by 6 bases, with 6 bases between. Germline V CDR1 and CDR2: KGHSY, FQNENV. CDR3 residues: CASSQSDSNSPLHF. The DNA for the CDR3 is TGTGCCAGCAGCCAATCGGACTCTAATTCACCCCTCCACTTT.

The CDR3, as DNA: TGTGCCATGTCACCGGGACAGGGGGCGCCGGGTGGAAACACCATATATTTT. Translated, it gives CAMSPGQGAPGGNTIYF. The chain couples TRBV10-3 to TRBJ1-3; 12 bases are a match to TRBD1. V shed 9 bases and J 3 bases; nucleotides not matched to a gene: 12. The length of the CDR3 is 17 residues. Germline V gene sequence: CDR1 ENHRY, CDR2 SYGVKD.

V gene TRBV6-5 combines with J gene TRBJ2-7; a possible D gene is TRBD1 (6 bases). CDR1 is MNHEY and CDR2 is SVGAGI in the germline V gene. The CDR3 length is 14 residues. V lost 4 bases, J lost 5 bases, and 15 bases lay in between. As DNA, the CDR3 is TGTGCCAGCAGTTGGGCCGGGGCAGGGGACGAGCAGTACTTC. As protein: CASSWAGAGDEQYF.

The V gene is TRBV10-3, the J gene TRBJ2-7; TRBD1 matches 8 bases. The CDR3 is 13 amino acids. CDR1 is ENHRY and CDR2 is SYGVKD in the germline V gene. Unmatched junction bases numbered 6, after V lost 9 bases and J lost 2 bases. CDR3: CAIQGDRPYEQYF. DNA for the CDR3: TGTGCCATTCAGGGGGACAGGCCCTACGAGCAGTACTTC.

This clone has a single count. The rearrangement links TRBV6-2 or TRBV6-3 to TRBJ1-1; TRBD1 matches 10 bases. Germline values: CDR1 MNHEY, CDR2 SVGEGT. The CDR3 contains 15 residues. The junction had 8 bases not matched to a gene; V was cut back by 7 bases and J by 3 bases. CDR3 in amino acids: CASIPGQGWDTEAFF. Written as DNA, the CDR3 is TGTGCCAGCATCCCGGGACAGGGGTGGGACACTGAAGCTTTCTTT.

This chain connects TRBV9 to TRBJ2-1; TRBD2 agrees at 9 bases. This CDR3 is built from 14 residues. After removal of 3 bases from V and 8 bases from J, the junction contained 6 bases not matched to a gene. CDR1 is SGDLS, CDR2 YYNGEE, per germline. CDR3 sequence (DNA): TGTGCCAGCAGCGCCAGGACTAGCGAGGATGAGCAGTTCTTC. As protein: CASSARTSEDEQFF.

In this sample, this clone turned up once. This chain joins TRBV3-1 (or the pseudogene TRBV3-2) and TRBJ2-2, with TRBD1 identical over 7 bases. Germline loops: CDR1 LGHDT, CDR2 YNNKEL (reference sequence). The CDR3 sequence is 13 residues long. V gave up 5 bases and J gave up 6 bases; unmatched junction bases: 3. CDR3 nucleotides: TGTGCCAGCAGCTCGACAGGGCCCGGGGAGCTGTTTTTT. This codes for CASSSTGPGELFF.

The chain joins TRBV4-3 to TRBJ2-3, with 12 positions matching TRBD2. CDR3 size: 17 residues. Per germline, CDR1 LGHNA and CDR2 YSLEER. V lost 0 bases, J lost 6 bases, and 7 bases stayed unmatched. In DNA form, the CDR3 reads TGCGCCAGCAGCCAAGACTGGACTAGCGGGGTAGTGGATACGCAGTATTTT. Protein product: CASSQDWTSGVVDTQYF.

The chain employs TRBV6-1 and TRBJ1-1; D might be TRBD1 (5 bases). This CDR3 is built from 14 residues. V lost 3 bases, J lost 6 bases, and 14 bases lay in between. Germline CDR1 reads MNHNS; CDR2 reads SASEGT. Here the CDR3 reads CASSETAHQAEAFF. The CDR3 nucleotides are TGTGCCAGCAGTGAGACAGCGCACCAAGCTGAAGCTTTCTTT.

The gene calls are TRBV9 and TRBJ1-6, with D uncertain. This CDR3 region has 15 residues. The V end was cut by 0 bases, the J end by 7 bases, with 11 bases between. Germline V gives CDR1 SGDLS, CDR2 YYNGEE. CDR3 bases: TGTGCCAGCAGCGTAGCCGGGATCGAAAATTCACCCCTCCACTTT. This gives the protein CASSVAGIENSPLHF. Variable domain in full (rest from reference TRBV9 and TRBJ1-6): DSGVTQTPKHLITATGQRVTLRCSPRSGDLSVYWYQQSLDQGLQFLIQYYNGEERAKGNILERFSAQQFPDLHSELNLSSLELGDSALYFCASSVAGIENSPLHFGNGTRLTVT.

This chain uses TRBV6-5 with TRBJ2-7; TRBD1 is a possible D gene (6 bases). V lost 8 bases to trimming and J lost 8 bases, with 16 bases between them. The CDR3 covers 12 residues. The germline gives CDR1 MNHEY, CDR2 SVGAGI. CDR3 in amino acids: CASVFRDTKQYF. In nucleotides, the CDR3 is TGTGCCAGCGTTTTCAGGGACACCAAGCAGTACTTC.

The rearrangement links TRBV5-8 to TRBJ2-7; D possibly corresponds to TRBD1 (5 bases). V lost 1 base and J lost 3, with 14 bases in between. The germline V gene encodes CDR1 SGHTS and CDR2 YDEGEE. This CDR3 region has 15 residues. The CDR3 spells CASSLRPDKYYEQYF. The CDR3, as DNA: TGTGCCAGCAGCTTGAGACCGGACAAATACTACGAGCAGTACTTC.

J is TRBJ1-1 and V is TRBV4-3; the D is unclear. The CDR3 consists of 13 residues. Trimming removed 0 bases at V and 3 bases at J, with 5 bases between. Germline V gives CDR1 LGHNA, CDR2 YSLEER. The CDR3 spells CASSQEIDTEAFF. In nucleotides, the CDR3 is TGCGCCAGCAGCCAAGAAATAGACACTGAAGCTTTCTTT.

The chain couples TRBV7-8 to TRBJ2-3; D tentatively fits TRBD1 or TRBD2 (6 bases each). The CDR3 extends over 13 amino acids. Germline assignment: CDR1 SGHVS and CDR2 FQNEAQ. V was pared by 5 bases and J by 4 bases, with 10 bases between. DNA for the CDR3: TGTGCCAGCAGCCGGGGGCGCCCAGATACGCAGTATTTT. This translates into CASSRGRPDTQYF.

This clone was seen more than once but under ten times. The CDR3 loop is CASSLQGAGAGNTIYF. The DNA of the CDR3 is TGCGCCAGCAGCTTACAGGGGGCTGGGGCTGGAAACACCATATATTTT. This chain links TRBV5-1 with TRBJ1-3; TRBD1 agrees at 9 bases. The CDR3 has 16 residues. Germline-derived CDR1 and CDR2 are SGHRS and YFSETQ. The ends lost 2 bases at V and 2 bases at J; junction bases unmatched: 5.

The gene calls are TRBV11-3 and TRBJ1-1; D is possibly TRBD1 (6 bases). Trimming pared 1 base from V and 8 bases from J, leaving 11 bases between. Germline V gives CDR1 SGHNT, CDR2 YENEEA. The CDR3 length is 13 residues. CDR3 in amino acids: CASSLGGQPEAFF. DNA for the CDR3: TGTGCCAGCAGCTTAGGGGGACAACCCGAAGCTTTCTTT.

The V and J genes are TRBV5-8 and TRBJ1-1; TRBD1 matches at 7 bases. The V gene's germline CDR1 is SGHTS and CDR2 YDEGEE. The CDR3 runs to 15 residues. J gave up 4 bases and V 1 base, and 7 bases lay outside the gene matches. The CDR3 region has the DNA TGTGCCAGCAGCTTGTGGAACAGGGGTTCCACTGAAGCTTTCTTT. Its protein product is CASSLWNRGSTEAFF.